The clone carrying this TCR beta chain was counted many times. Described time point: blood at routine non-recurrence follow-up after resection. Whole RNA obtained from tumor, nontumor lung or frozen PBMC underwent sequencing without sorting. This record belongs to a study of spatial heterogeneity in lung cancer. Turning to the study itself: At a median of about 22 months after resection, follow-up PBMC samples were sequenced when available.

Every TCR cDNA molecule bore its own unique molecular identifier. MiXCR, applied by TCRdb to the 5' RACE reads, yields one record per CDR3 protein. This sample has about 120,000 distinct CDR3 sequences, with about 12% found just once. Per germline, CDR1 SGHDT and CDR2 YYEEEE. V lost 4 bases, J lost 1 base, and 15 bases lay in between. The CDR3 runs 15 residues. This clonotype was obtained from a male donor with early-stage non-small cell lung cancer. The chain couples TRBV5-6 to TRBJ2-7, with D perhaps being TRBD1 or TRBD2 (5 bases each). This material consisted of PBMCs, taken at follow-up. CDR3 sequence reads: CASSLWGSGSYEQYF. Here the CDR3 DNA reads TGTGCCAGCAGCCTGTGGGGGTCAGGATCCTACGAGCAGTACTTC.